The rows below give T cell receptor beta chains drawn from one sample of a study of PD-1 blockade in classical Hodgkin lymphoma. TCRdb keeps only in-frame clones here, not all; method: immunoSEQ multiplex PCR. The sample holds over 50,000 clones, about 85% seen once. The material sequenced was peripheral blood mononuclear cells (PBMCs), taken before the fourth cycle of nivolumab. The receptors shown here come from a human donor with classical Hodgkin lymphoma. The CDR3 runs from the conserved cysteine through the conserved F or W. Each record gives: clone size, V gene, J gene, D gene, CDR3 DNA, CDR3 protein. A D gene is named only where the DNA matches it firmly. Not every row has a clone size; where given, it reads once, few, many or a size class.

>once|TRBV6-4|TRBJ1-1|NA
TGTGCCAGCAGACCTACCCAGGGAGGCGAAGCTTTCTTT
CASRPTQGGEAFF
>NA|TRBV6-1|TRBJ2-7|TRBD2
TGTGCCAGCAGTGAAGCGGGGAGGGCCCCCTACGAGCAGTACTTC
CASSEAGRAPYEQYF
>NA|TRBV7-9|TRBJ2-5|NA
TGTGCCAGCAGCTCCAACAGGGAGGGGCGAGAGACCCAGTACTTC
CASSSNREGRETQYF
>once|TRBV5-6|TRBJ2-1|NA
TGTGCCAGCAGCGTCCGACTCGTGGAGCAGTTCTTC
CASSVRLVEQFF
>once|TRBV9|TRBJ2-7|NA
TGTGCCAGCAGCGTAGAGGTGGACGAGCAGTACTTC
CASSVEVDEQYF
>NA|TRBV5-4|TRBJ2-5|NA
TGTGCCAGCAGCTTGGATGGGGGGGCGGGAGAGACCCAGTACTTC
CASSLDGGAGETQYF
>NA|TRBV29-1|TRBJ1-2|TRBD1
TGCAGCATAGACAGGGGGGCTAACTATGGCTACACCTTC
CSIDRGANYGYTF
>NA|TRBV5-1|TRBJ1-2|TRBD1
TGCGCCAGCAGCCCTCGTGACAGGGCTGCTGGCTACACCTTC
CASSPRDRAAGYTF
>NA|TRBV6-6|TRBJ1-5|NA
TGTACTACTAAAGGGACGGGTGACAATCAGCCCCAGCATTTT
CTTKGTGDNQPQHF
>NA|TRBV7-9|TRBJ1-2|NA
TGTGCCAGCAGCTTAGCGCCCGTAAACTATGGCTACACCTTC
CASSLAPVNYGYTF
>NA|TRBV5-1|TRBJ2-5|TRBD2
TGCGCCAGCAGCCCGGGGGCAGGCGGGGGGGAGACCCAGTACTTC
CASSPGAGGGETQYF
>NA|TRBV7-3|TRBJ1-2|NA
TGTGCCAGCAGCTTATATGGCTACACCTTC
CASSLYGYTF
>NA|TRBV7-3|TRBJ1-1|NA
TGTGCCAGCAGCTTAACAAGCATGAACACTGAAGCTTTCTTT
CASSLTSMNTEAFF
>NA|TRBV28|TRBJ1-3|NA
TGTGCCAGCAGTTATGGGGGTGCGACGGCTGGAAACACCATATATTTT
CASSYGGATAGNTIYF
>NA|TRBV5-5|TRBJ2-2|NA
TGTGCCAGCACCCTTGTACTAGAGACCGGGGAGCTGTTTTTT
CASTLVLETGELFF
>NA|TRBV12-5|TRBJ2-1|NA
TGTGCTAGTCCTGGCGGGGGCCTCAATGAGCAGTTCTTC
CASPGGGLNEQFF
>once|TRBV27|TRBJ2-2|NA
TGTGCCAGCAGTTCCAGGAACACCGGGGAGCTGTTTTTT
CASSSRNTGELFF
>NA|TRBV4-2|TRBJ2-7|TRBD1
TGTGCCAGCAGCCAAGCGGGACAGGCGTCCTACGAGCAGTACTTC
CASSQAGQASYEQYF
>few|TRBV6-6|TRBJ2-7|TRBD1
TGTGCCAGCAGCCACGGGAGGGACAGGGGCGGCGAGCAGTACTTC
CASSHGRDRGGEQYF
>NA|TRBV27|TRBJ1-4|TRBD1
TGTGCCAGCAGTCGGGGAAGACAGGGGACGGAAAAACTGTTTTTT
CASSRGRQGTEKLFF
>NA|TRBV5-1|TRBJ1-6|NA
TGCGCCAGCAGCTTGGCCCGGCAGGGAGGATCACCCCTCCACTTT
CASSLARQGGSPLHF
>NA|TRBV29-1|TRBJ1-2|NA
TGCAGCGTTGAAGTGGCTCAGGATGGCTACACCTTC
CSVEVAQDGYTF
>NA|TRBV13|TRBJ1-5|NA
TGTGCCAGCAGCTTCGGGGGGGACAATCAGCCCCAGCATTTT
CASSFGGDNQPQHF
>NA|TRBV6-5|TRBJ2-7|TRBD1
TGTGCCAGCAGTCTTCTGGGACAGGGTCCCTACGAGCAGTACTTC
CASSLLGQGPYEQYF
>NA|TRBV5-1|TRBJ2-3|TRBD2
TGCGCCAGCAGCTTGCCGTCAGCGGGGGGCACAGATACGCAGTATTTT
CASSLPSAGGTDTQYF
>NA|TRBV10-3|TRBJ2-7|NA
TGTGCCATCAGACAGACAGGTCTCGAGCAGTACTTC
CAIRQTGLEQYF
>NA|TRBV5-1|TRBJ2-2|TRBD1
TGCGCCAGCAGCTTAGTTCAGGGGGTGATCACCGGGGAGCTGTTTTTT
CASSLVQGVITGELFF
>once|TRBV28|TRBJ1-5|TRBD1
TGTGCCAGCAGTTTTCTGGACAGGGGCAATCAGCCCCAGCATTTT
CASSFLDRGNQPQHF
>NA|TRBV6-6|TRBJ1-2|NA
TGTGCCAGCAGTTACTCAGAAAACAGGGCGGCGGGCGGCTACACCTTC
CASSYSENRAAGGYTF
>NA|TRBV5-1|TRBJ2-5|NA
TGCGCCAGCAGCTTGGCCGGGGGAGCAATCGAGACCCAGTACTTC
CASSLAGGAIETQYF
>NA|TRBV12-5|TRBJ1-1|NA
TGTGCTAGTGATCCCCCGGGTGCATTAAACACTGAAGCTTTCTTT
CASDPPGALNTEAFF
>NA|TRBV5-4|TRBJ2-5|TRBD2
TGTGCCAGCAGCTTTGGGGGGGGCCAAGAGACCCAGTACTTC
CASSFGGGQETQYF
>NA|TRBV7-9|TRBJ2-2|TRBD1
TGTGCCAGCAGACGACCGGACAGGGGGACGAACACCGGGGAGCTGTTTTTT
CASRRPDRGTNTGELFF
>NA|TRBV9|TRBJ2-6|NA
TGTGCCAGCAGCGCGAGTCGACAGGTCTCTGGGGCCAACGTCCTGACTTTC
CASSASRQVSGANVLTF
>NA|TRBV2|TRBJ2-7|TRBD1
TGTGCCAGCATACAGGGGGCCACCTACGAGCAGTACTTC
CASIQGATYEQYF
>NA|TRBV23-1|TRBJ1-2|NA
TGCGCCAGCAGTCATCGAAGCACAGAACTTAACTATGGCTACACCTTC
CASSHRSTELNYGYTF
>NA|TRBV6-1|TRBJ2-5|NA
TGTGCCAGCAGTGAATATGAGGGACGGCCGACCCAGTACTTC
CASSEYEGRPTQYF
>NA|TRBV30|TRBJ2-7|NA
TGTGCCTGGACGGCGGGGCGGGACACCCGATCCTACGAGCAGTACTTC
CAWTAGRDTRSYEQYF
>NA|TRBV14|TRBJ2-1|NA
TGTGCCAGCAGCCAGGCCCTCGTAGGATGGAACAATGAGCAGTTCTTC
CASSQALVGWNNEQFF
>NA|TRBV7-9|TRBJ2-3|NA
TGTGCCAGCAGCCGATCCACAGATACGCAGTATTTT
CASSRSTDTQYF
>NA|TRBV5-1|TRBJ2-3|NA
TGCGCCAGCCAATTAACCGGGGGCGCAGATACGCAGTATTTT
CASQLTGGADTQYF
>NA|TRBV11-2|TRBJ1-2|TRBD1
TGTGCCAGCAGCATTCACCGGGACAGCGCCTATGGCTACACCTTC
CASSIHRDSAYGYTF
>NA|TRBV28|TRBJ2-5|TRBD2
TGTGCCAGCAGTTTATGGGGACCGGGGGGCCAAGAGACCCAGTACTTC
CASSLWGPGGQETQYF
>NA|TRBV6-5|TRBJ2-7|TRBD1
TGTGCCAGCAGTTACACCGGGACAGAGTTCTACGAGCAGTACTTC
CASSYTGTEFYEQYF
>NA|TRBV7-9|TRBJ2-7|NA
TGTGCCAGCAGCTTCTCCTACGAGCAGTACTTC
CASSFSYEQYF
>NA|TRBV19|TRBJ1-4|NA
TGTGCCACCACTGTGGGGGGAGATACTAATGAAAAACTGTTTTTT
CATTVGGDTNEKLFF
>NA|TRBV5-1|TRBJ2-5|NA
TGCGCCAGCAGCTTGGTTGGCAGGGGGGAAGAGACCCAGTACTTC
CASSLVGRGEETQYF
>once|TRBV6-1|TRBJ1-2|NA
TGTGCCAGCAGCGAAGCAGGGGCTGGCTATGGCTACACCTTC
CASSEAGAGYGYTF
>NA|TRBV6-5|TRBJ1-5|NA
TGTGCCAGCAGAACAGGCCTCAATCAGCCCCAGCATTTT
CASRTGLNQPQHF
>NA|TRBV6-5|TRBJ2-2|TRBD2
TGTGCCAGCTACCGGACTAGCGGGAGGGAAGGGGAGCTGTTTTTT
CASYRTSGREGELFF
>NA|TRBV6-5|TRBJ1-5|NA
TGTGCCAGCAGCCCGACACAAGTCAGACAGCCCCAGCATTTT
CASSPTQVRQPQHF
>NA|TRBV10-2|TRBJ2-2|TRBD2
TGCGCCAGCAGTGATGGACTAGCGGGGTCCGGGGAGCTGTTTTTT
CASSDGLAGSGELFF
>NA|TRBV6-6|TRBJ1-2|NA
TGTGCCAGCAATCGGGACGTCTATGGCTACACCTTC
CASNRDVYGYTF
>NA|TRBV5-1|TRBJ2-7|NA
TGCGCCAGCAGCTACGGGCCCTCCTACGAGCAGTACTTC
CASSYGPSYEQYF
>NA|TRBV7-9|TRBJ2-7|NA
TGTGCCAGCAGCTTCTTACAAGGGACTTACTACGAGCAGTACTTC
CASSFLQGTYYEQYF
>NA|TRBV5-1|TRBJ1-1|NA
TGCGCCAGCAGCTTGGTATCGGGGGGCGAAGCTACTGAAGCTTTCTTT
CASSLVSGGEATEAFF
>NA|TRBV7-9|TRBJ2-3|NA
TGTGCCAGCAGCTTAGCGGGCGGGATCACAGATACGCAGTATTTT
CASSLAGGITDTQYF
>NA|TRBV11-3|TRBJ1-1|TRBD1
TGTGCCAGCAGCCCGGGGACAGGGGGCCTGAACACTGAAGCTTTCTTT
CASSPGTGGLNTEAFF
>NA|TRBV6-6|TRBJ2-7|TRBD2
TGTGCCAGCAGACTAGCGGGGGCGTACTACGAGCAGTACTTC
CASRLAGAYYEQYF
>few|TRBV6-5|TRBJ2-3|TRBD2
TGTGCCAGCAGTTACGTGGGACTAGGTGGCACAGATACGCAGTATTTT
CASSYVGLGGTDTQYF